The present entry profiles one T cell receptor (beta chain) with its context. Germline trimming cut 2 bases from V and 8 bases from J; bases unmatched to any gene: 6. This CDR3 has 14 amino acids. Germline V CDR1 and CDR2: SGHRS, YFSETQ. These data are taken from a study of control samples from healthy donors and cancer patients. Generated by immunoSEQ multiplex PCR, the TCRdb table keeps only in-frame clones and is missing some. This sample yields about 95,000 clones, of which 80% to 95% are seen a single time; 0.92% belongs to the top ten. Source material: blood. V usage is TRBV5-1 and J usage is TRBJ1-3; 8 nucleotides agree with TRBD1. This TCR was recovered from a woman in her thirties in good health. The CDR3 loop is CASSFRDRKDTIYF. DNA for the CDR3: TGCGCCAGCAGCTTCCGGGACAGGAAAGACACCATATATTTT.